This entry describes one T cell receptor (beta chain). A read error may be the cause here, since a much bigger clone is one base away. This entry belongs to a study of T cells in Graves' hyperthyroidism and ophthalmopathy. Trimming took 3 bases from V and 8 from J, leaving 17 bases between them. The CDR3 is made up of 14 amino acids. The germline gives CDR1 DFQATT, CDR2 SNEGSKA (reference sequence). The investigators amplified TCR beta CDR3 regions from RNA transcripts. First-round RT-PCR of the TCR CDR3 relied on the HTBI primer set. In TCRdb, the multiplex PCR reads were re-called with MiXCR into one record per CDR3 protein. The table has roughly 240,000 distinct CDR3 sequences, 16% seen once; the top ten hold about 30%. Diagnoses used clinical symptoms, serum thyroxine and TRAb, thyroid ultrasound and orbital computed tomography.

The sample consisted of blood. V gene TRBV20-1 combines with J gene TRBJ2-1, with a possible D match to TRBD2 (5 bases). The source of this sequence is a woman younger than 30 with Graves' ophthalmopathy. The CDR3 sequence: CSARLVGERDEQFF. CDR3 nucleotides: TGCAGTGCTAGGTTAGTGGGAGAACGGGATGAGCAGTTCTTC.